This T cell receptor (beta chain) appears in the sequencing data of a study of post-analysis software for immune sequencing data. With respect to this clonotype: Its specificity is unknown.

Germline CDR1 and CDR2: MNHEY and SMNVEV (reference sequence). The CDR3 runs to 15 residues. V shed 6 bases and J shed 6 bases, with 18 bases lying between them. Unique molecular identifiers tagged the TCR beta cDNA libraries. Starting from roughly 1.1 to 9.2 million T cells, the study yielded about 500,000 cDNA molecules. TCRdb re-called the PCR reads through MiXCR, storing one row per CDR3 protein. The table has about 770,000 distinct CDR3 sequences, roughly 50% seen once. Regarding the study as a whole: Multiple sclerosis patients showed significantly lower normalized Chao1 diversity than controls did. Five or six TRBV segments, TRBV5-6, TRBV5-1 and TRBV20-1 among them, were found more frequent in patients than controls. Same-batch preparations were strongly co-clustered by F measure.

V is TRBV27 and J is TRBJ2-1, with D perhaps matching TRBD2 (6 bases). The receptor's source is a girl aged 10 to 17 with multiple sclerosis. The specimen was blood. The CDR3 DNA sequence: TGTGCCAGCAGCTACCCCGGGTTAGCGGCCAATGAGCAGTTCTTC. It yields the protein CASSYPGLAANEQFF.